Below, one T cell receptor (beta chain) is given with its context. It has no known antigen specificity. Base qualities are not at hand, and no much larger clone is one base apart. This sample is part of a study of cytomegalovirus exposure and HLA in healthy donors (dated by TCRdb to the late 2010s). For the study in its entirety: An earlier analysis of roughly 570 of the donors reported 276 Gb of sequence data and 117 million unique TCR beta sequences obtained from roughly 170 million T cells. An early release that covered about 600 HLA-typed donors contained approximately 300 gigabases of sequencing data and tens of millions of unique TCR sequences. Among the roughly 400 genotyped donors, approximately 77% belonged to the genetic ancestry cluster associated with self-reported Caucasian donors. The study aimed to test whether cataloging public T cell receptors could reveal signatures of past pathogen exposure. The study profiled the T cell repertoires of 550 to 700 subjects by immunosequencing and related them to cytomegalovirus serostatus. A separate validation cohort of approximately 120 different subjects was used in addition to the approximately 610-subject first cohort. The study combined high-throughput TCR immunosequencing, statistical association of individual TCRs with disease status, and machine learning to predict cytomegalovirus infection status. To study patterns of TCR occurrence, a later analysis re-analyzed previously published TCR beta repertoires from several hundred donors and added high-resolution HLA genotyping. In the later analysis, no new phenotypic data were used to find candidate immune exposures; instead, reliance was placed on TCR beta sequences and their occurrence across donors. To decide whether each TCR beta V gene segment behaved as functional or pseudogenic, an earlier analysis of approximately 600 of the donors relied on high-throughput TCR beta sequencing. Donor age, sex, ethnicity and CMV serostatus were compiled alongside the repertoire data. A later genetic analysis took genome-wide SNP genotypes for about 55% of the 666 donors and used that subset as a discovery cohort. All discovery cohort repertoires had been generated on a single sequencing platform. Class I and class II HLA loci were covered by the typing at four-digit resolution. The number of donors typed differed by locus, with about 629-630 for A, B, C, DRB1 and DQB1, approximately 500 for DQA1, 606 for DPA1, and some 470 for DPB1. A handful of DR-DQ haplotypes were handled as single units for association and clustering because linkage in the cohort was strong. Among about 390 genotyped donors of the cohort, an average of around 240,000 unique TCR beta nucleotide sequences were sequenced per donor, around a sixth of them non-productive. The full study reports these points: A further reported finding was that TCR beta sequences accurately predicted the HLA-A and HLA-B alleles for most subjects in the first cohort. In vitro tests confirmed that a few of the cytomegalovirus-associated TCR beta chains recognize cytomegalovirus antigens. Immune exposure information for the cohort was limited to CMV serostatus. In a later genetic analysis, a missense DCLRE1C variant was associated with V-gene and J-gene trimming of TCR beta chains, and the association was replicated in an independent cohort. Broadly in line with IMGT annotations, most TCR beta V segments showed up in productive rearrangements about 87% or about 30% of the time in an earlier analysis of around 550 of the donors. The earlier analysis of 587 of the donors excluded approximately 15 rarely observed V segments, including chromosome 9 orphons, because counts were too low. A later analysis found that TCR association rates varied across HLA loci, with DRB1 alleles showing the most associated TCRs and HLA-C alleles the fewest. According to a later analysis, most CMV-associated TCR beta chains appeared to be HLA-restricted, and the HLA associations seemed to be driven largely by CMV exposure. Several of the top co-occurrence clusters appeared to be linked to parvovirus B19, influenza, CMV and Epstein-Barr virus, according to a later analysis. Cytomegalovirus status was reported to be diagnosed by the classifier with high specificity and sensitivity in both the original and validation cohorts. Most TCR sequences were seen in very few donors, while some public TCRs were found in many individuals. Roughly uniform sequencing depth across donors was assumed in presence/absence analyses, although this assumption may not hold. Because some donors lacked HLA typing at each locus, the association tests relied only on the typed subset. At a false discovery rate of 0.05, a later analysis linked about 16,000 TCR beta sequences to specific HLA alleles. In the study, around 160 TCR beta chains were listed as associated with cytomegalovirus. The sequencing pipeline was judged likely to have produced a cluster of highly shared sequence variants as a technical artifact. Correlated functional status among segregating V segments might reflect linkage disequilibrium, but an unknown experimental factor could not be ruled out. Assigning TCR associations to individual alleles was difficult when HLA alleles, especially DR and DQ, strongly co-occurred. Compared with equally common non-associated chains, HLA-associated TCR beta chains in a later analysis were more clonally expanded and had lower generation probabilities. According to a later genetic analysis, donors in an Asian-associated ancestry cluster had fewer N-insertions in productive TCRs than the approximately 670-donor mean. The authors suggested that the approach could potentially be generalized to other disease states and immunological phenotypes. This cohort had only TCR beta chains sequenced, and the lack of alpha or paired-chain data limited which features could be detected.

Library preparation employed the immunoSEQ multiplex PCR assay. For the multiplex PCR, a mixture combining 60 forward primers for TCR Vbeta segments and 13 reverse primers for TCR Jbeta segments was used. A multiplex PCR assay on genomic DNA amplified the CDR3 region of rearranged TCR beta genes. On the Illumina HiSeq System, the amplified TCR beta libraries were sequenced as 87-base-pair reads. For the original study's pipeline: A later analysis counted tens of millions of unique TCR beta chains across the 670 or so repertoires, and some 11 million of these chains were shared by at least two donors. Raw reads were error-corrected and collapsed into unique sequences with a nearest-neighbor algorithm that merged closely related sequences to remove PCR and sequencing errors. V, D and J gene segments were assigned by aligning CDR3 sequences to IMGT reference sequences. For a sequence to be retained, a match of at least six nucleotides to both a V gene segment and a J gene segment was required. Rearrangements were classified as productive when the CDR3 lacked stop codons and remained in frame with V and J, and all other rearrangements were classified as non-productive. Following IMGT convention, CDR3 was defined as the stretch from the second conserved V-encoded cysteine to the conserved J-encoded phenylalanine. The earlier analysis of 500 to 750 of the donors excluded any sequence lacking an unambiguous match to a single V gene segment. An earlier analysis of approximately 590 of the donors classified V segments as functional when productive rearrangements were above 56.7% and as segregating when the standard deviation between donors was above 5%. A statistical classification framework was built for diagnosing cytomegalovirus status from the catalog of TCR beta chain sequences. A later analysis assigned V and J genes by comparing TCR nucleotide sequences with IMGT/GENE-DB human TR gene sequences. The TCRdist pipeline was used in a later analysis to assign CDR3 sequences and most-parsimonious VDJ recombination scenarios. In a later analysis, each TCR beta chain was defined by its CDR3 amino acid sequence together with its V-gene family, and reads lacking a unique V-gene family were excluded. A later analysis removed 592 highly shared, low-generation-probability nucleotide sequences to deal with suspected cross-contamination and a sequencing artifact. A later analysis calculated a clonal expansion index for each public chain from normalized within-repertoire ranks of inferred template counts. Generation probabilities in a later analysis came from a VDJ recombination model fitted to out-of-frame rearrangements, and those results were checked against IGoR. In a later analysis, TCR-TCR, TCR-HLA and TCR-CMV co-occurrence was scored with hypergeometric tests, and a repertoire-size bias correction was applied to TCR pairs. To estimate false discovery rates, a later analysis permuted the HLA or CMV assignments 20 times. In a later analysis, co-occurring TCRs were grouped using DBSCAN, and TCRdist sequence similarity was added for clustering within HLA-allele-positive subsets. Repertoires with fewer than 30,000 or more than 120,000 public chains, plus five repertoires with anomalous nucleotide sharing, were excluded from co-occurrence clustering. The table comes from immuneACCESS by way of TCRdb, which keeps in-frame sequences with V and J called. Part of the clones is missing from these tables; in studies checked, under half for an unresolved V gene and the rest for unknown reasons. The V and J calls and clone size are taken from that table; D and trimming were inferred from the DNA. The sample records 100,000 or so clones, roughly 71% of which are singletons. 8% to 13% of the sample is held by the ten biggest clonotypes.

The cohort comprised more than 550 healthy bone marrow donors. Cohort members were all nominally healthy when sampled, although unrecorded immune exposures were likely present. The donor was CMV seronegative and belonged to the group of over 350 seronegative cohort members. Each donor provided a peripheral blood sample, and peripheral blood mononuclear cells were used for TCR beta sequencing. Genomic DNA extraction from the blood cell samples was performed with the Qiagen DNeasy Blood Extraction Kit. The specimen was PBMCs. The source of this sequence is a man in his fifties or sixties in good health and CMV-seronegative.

The CDR3 here reads CASSLTPGQGRYEQFF. In nucleotide form, the sequence is TGTGCCAGCAGCCTAACTCCGGGACAGGGGAGGTATGAGCAGTTCTTC. This chain joins TRBV14 to TRBJ2-1; 10 central nucleotides agree with TRBD1. The CDR3 has 16 amino acids, counting the end cysteine and phenylalanine. Left in the record is the CDR3 DNA by itself, 48 bases read in frame from the first base. Reading the germline V gene gives CDR1 SGHDN and CDR2 FVKESK. After removal of 4 bases from V and 8 bases from J, the junction retains 11 bases not matched to a gene.